This T cell receptor (beta chain) appears in the sequencing data of a study of shared clonotypes between healthy human individuals. Study overall: The cohort had two women and a few men, ages 18 to 49.

CD45RO-negative, CCR7-selected cells formed the naive CD8 fraction, which excluded terminally differentiated effector memory CD45RA+ cells. DNA at around 210 ng, approximately 30,000 T cell genomes, went into sorted-subset replicate PCRs. Original processing methods: Junction-only immunoSEQ data arrived without quality scores, meaning filtering differed. Measured with immunoSEQ multiplex PCR; TCRdb has only the in-frame clones, and not every one. That table furnishes V, J and clone size, whereas the DNA furnished D and trimming. The sample has about 2.2 million clones; 80% to 95% are singletons. CDR3 size: 14 residues. The germline CDR1 and CDR2 sequences are LGHNA and YSLEER. Between the trimmed V and J ends, which lost 0 bases and 3 bases, there was a span of 8 bases. A note on this clone: Its antigen is undetermined.

Study-level findings and limits: Shared across four donors were around 4.7% of the naive CD4 clonotypes.

What was sequenced was naive CD8+ T cells from PBMCs. The receptor comes from a man between 18 and 29 years old in good health. Some clones in this sample may be carry-over from other donors' samples. The chain joins TRBV4-3 to TRBJ1-2; D remains ambiguous. The CDR3 sequence: CASSQDWSHYGYTF. The CDR3, as DNA: TGCGCCAGCAGCCAAGATTGGTCGCACTATGGCTACACCTTC.